This TCR beta chain was identified in a study of blood T cell repertoires in COVID-19. Here immunoSEQ multiplex PCR was the method, and the copy in TCRdb shows in-frame clones only, minus some. The sample yields tens of thousands of clones, roughly nine tenths seen once. V dropped 4 bases and J dropped 4 bases, with 13 bases sitting between them. This CDR3 has 15 residues. CDR1 and CDR2 from the germline V gene are LGHDT and YNNKEL (reference sequence). The sequencing sample was made of peripheral blood. The V and J genes are TRBV3-1 (or the pseudogene TRBV3-2) and TRBJ2-2, with a weak D call TRBD1 (6 bases). The TCR was taken from a human donor in a cohort sampled during active COVID-19. Here the CDR3 reads CASSRTGTGTGELFF. CDR3 in DNA: TGTGCCAGCAGCCGAACAGGGACCGGCACCGGGGAGCTGTTTTTT.